This TCR beta chain was obtained from a study of tumour-infiltrating T cells in Burkitt lymphoma. Study information: Repertoire clonality predicted overall and progression-free survival.

Germline CDR1 LNHDA, CDR2 SQIVND (reference sequence). This CDR3 is 13 amino acids long. V gave up 3 bases and J gave up 7 bases, with 10 bases separating them. This clone turned up a few times. Measured with immunoSEQ multiplex PCR; TCRdb has only the in-frame clones, and not every one. The top ten hold 6.2% of the sample, which has under 15,000 clones, 30% seen once. V and J are TRBV19 and TRBJ1-5; TRBD1 is a possible D gene (6 bases). The TCR originated in a human donor with diffuse large B-cell lymphoma. Sequencing was carried out using tumor tissue. As DNA, the CDR3 is TGTGCCAGTAGTATGGGGGCGAGACAGCCCCAGCATTTT. This sequence encodes CASSMGARQPQHF.